The 16 T cell receptor beta chains below were found in one sample sequenced in a study of T cells in Graves' hyperthyroidism and ophthalmopathy. Amplification targeted TCR beta CDR3 regions from RNA transcripts. First-round RT-PCR with HTBI primers amplified the TCR CDR3 region. MiXCR, applied by TCRdb to the multiplex PCR reads, yields one record per CDR3 protein. In the table there are about 400,000 distinct CDR3 sequences, 15% to 19% of which are singletons. The sample comprised blood. These receptors were obtained from a young woman with Graves' hyperthyroidism.

This clonotype showed up many times. The chain carries TRBV6-1 and TRBJ1-2, with D tentatively TRBD1 (5 bases). This CDR3 has 15 amino acids. CDR1 is MNHNS and CDR2 is SASEGT in the germline V gene. Trimming removed 7 bases at V and 7 bases at J, with 22 bases between. The CDR3 loop reads CASTQWGGRERGYTF. DNA for the CDR3: TGTGCCAGCACCCAATGGGGGGGGAGGGAGCGTGGCTACACCTTC.

There are many counts of this clonotype. The chain couples TRBV27 to TRBJ1-2; TRBD1 is a possible D gene (6 bases). V lost 3 bases and J 3 bases, leaving 8 bases between the germline ends. Germline V lookup: CDR1 MNHEY, CDR2 SMNVEV (reference sequence). This CDR3 has 13 residues. This CDR3 is CASSLEGDYGYTF. The CDR3 DNA follows: TGTGCCAGCAGTTTGGAGGGGGACTATGGCTACACCTTC.

This clonotype has at least ten counts. The V gene is TRBV15, the J gene TRBJ2-1; D might be TRBD1 (6 bases). Trimming stripped 0 bases from V and 3 bases from J, with 15 bases between. The CDR3 consists of 17 residues. Germline V gene data show CDR1 as LNHNV and CDR2 as YYDKDF (reference sequence). CDR3 region: CATSREGYRVLYNEQFF. The DNA for the CDR3 is TGTGCCACCAGCAGAGAGGGCTACAGGGTCCTCTACAATGAGCAGTTCTTC.

Turning to this clonotype: Being one base from a much bigger clone, this may be a read error. No conserved phenylalanine or tryptophan is present at the end of the CDR3, so a read error is the likely explanation. The chain carries TRBV7-9 and TRBJ2-3; 8 nucleotides agree with TRBD1. The CDR3 consists of 15 residues. V gave up 8 bases and J gave up 5 bases; unmatched junction bases: 12. Germline V gene sequence: CDR1 SEHNR, CDR2 FQNEAQ (reference sequence). This CDR3 reads CASEVTDRGGDTQYL. The CDR3 DNA follows: TGTGCCAGCGAAGTCACCGACAGGGGAGGAGATACGCAGTATCTT.

This clonotype was counted many times. V gene TRBV15 combines with J gene TRBJ1-5, with D possibly TRBD1 on 5 matching bases. Germline loops: CDR1 LNHNV, CDR2 YYDKDF (reference sequence). V lost 0 bases and J 4 bases, leaving 13 bases between the germline ends. CDR3 size: 16 residues. The CDR3 region is CATSRDGTQSNQPQHF. The CDR3 DNA sequence: TGTGCCACCAGCAGAGATGGGACTCAGAGTAATCAGCCCCAGCATTTT.

This clonotype was found many times. This chain connects TRBV24-1 to TRBJ2-7; tentatively, D is TRBD1 (6 bases). Germline V gene lookup returns CDR1 KGHDR and CDR2 SFDVKD. The V gene lost 6 bases and the J gene lost 0 bases, with 14 bases spanning the gap. The length of the CDR3 is 15 residues. The CDR3 reads CATSQGGGTSYEQYF. The DNA for the CDR3 is TGTGCCACCAGTCAAGGGGGTGGCACCTCCTACGAGCAGTACTTC.

Ten or more counts support this clonotype. The rearrangement links TRBV5-1 to TRBJ2-7; D might be TRBD2 (6 bases). The germline V gene has CDR1 SGHRS and CDR2 YFSETQ. Trimming took 2 bases from V and 6 from J, leaving 9 bases between them. There are 12 residues in the CDR3. Here the CDR3 DNA reads TGCGCCAGCAGCTTAGGAGGGATCGAGCAGTACTTC. It yields the protein CASSLGGIEQYF.

This clonotype has a handful of counts. This chain connects TRBV14 to TRBJ2-1, with 12 positions matching TRBD2. This CDR3 comprises 15 residues. V shed 2 bases and J 8 bases; nucleotides not matched to a gene: 4. Germline-derived CDR1 and CDR2 are SGHDN and FVKESK. CDR3 loop: CASSQLAGGPYEQFF. CDR3 in DNA: TGTGCCAGCAGCCAACTAGCGGGGGGGCCCTATGAGCAGTTCTTC.

A remark on this clonotype: An end of the junction differs from the germline gene, which may be a read error. This chain connects TRBV4-3 to TRBJ1-1, with D perhaps TRBD1 (6 bases). Germline V CDR1 and CDR2: LGHNA, YSLEER. This CDR3 comprises 15 residues. CDR3 region: CASSQARTANTETFF. The CDR3 nucleotides read TGCGCCAGCAGCCAAGCTCGGACAGCCAACACTGAAACTTTCTTT.

There are a few counts of this clonotype. The chain uses TRBV5-6 and TRBJ2-7; 12 positions agree with TRBD2. Trimming removed 4 bases from V and 2 bases from J; junction bases left unmatched: 19. This CDR3 region has 20 residues. Germline V lookup: CDR1 SGHDT, CDR2 YYEEEE. The CDR3 protein is CASSKTGTGLAGNPPYEQYF. CDR3 DNA sequence: TGTGCCAGCAGCAAGACAGGGACGGGACTAGCGGGCAACCCCCCCTACGAGCAGTACTTC.

This clonotype came up many times. The chain links TRBV2 to TRBJ2-7; TRBD1 might be the D (6 bases). V shed 6 bases and J shed 7 bases, with 7 bases lying between them. This CDR3 region has 10 residues. Germline V lookup: CDR1 SNHLY, CDR2 FYNNEI. Here the CDR3 reads CASSGQEQYF. In DNA form, the CDR3 reads TGTGCCAGCAGCGGACAGGAGCAGTACTTC.

This clonotype showed up many times. The rearrangement joins TRBV7-2 to TRBJ2-5; 12 bases fit TRBD2. Germline-derived CDR1 and CDR2 are SGHTA and FQGNSA. J gave up 3 bases and V 2 bases, and 4 bases lay outside the gene matches. This CDR3 comprises 16 residues. DNA for the CDR3: TGTGCCAGCAGCTTATTCCGACTAGCGGGAGAAGAGACCCAGTACTTC. This gives the protein CASSLFRLAGEETQYF.

The chain carries TRBV20-1 and TRBJ1-1, with D hard to call. Per germline, CDR1 DFQATT and CDR2 SNEGSKA (reference sequence). The V end lost 6 bases, the J end lost 11 bases, and 16 bases lay between the germline ends. The CDR3 runs to 11 residues. The CDR3 region is CSAHVGMAAFF. CDR3 bases: TGCAGTGCCCATGTCGGGATGGCCGCTTTCTTT.

This sequence joins TRBV29-1 and TRBJ2-7, with TRBD1 matching over 8 bases. The CDR3 is 13 residues long. The germline V gene encodes CDR1 SQVTM and CDR2 ANQGSEA. After removal of 4 bases from V and 6 bases from J, the junction contained 8 bases not matched to a gene. Here the CDR3 DNA reads TGCAGCGTTGTAGGCGGACAGGGCGGCGAGCAGTACTTC. It specifies CSVVGGQGGEQYF.

The table lists this clonotype with many counts. CDR3 sequence (DNA): TGTGCCAGCAGTTACTCTTTGCAGGCCGGAGCGATTTACGAGCAGTACTTC. This codes for CASSYSLQAGAIYEQYF. The V gene is TRBV6-5, the J gene TRBJ2-7; D call uncertain. Trimming pared 0 bases from V and 4 bases from J, leaving 19 bases between. Germline V lookup: CDR1 MNHEY, CDR2 SVGAGI. The CDR3 totals 17 residues.

The V call is TRBV20-1, the J call TRBJ2-3, with 14 nucleotides matching TRBD2. The J segment lost 2 bases and the V segment lost 6 bases, leaving 10 bases of the junction unmatched. The CDR3 extends over 17 amino acids. Germline V gene lookup returns CDR1 DFQATT and CDR2 SNEGSKA (reference sequence). CDR3 in amino acids: CSARSPGLAGVTDTQYF. The CDR3 bases are TGCAGTGCCCGATCCCCGGGACTAGCGGGGGTCACAGATACGCAGTATTTT.